The clone carrying this TCR beta chain was recorded a few times. Its target is not known. This record comes from a study of T-cell memory formation after mild COVID-19. As for the study in general: In these data, TCR clusters were largely donor specific. Notes on the study in general: CD4+ contracting clones lay mainly in CM and EM, CD8+ ones in EMRA. The study found balanced CD4/CD8 in clones contracting day 15 to 85 and a CD4+ lean in later expanders.

TCRdb fed the 5' RACE reads into MiXCR, producing one record per CDR3 protein. Counted here are roughly 280,000 distinct CDR3 sequences, roughly 17% occurring once; the ten biggest clones make up 22%. Unmatched junction bases numbered 4, after V lost 2 bases and J lost 7 bases. Germline V gene sequence: CDR1 LGHNA, CDR2 YNFKEQ. The CDR3 is 14 amino acids. This TCR came from a man between 18 and 29 years old who had mild COVID-19 (a few samples of this study predate the infection). Cell type and time point are not known. Sequencing was done on a sample of PBMCs or a T cell subset sorted from them (not recorded which). This chain connects TRBV4-2 to TRBJ1-4, with TRBD1 matching over 7 bases. The CDR3 nucleotides read TGTGCCAGCAGCCAACGACAGGGAGGTGAAAAACTGTTTTTT. The encoded protein is CASSQRQGGEKLFF.